Presented here are 32 T cell receptor beta chains from one specimen sequenced in a study of blood T cell repertoires in COVID-19. This table comes from immunoSEQ multiplex PCR, and its TCRdb copy is limited to in-frame clones, with some not included. The sample yields 90,000 or so clones, about 85% seen once. Specimen: peripheral blood. The receptors derive from a human donor in a cohort sampled during active COVID-19.

V usage is TRBV10-3 and J usage is TRBJ1-1; 8 bases are a match to TRBD1. The CDR3 is 13 residues long. The V and J ends lost 7 bases and 4 bases, in that order; junction bases with no gene match: 5. In germline, CDR1 is ENHRY, CDR2 SYGVKD. CDR3 region: CAINDRGSTEAFF. In DNA form, the CDR3 reads TGTGCCATCAATGACAGGGGATCCACTGAAGCTTTCTTT.

The chain joins TRBV6-5 to TRBJ2-2; TRBD2 might be the D (5 bases). V was pared by 9 bases and J by 5 bases, with 19 bases between. Germline CDR1 MNHEY, CDR2 SVGAGI. CDR3 length: 15 residues. The CDR3 reads CASERTLGETGELFF. The CDR3 nucleotides read TGTGCCAGTGAGAGGACTCTAGGAGAGACCGGGGAGCTGTTTTTT.

The sample holds a few counts of this clone. The chain carries TRBV19 and TRBJ2-7, with 11 bases lining up with TRBD1. The V and J ends lost 5 bases and 2 bases, in that order; junction bases with no gene match: 5. The CDR3 is 15 amino acids. Germline V gene data show CDR1 as LNHDA and CDR2 as SQIVND (reference sequence). The CDR3 bases are TGTGCCAGTAGTGGGTGGACAGGGGGCACCTACGAGCAGTACTTC. This gives the protein CASSGWTGGTYEQYF.

This clone occurred a few times. The chain employs TRBV6-5 and TRBJ2-7, with TRBD2 as a possible D gene (5 bases). V dropped 4 bases and J dropped 7 bases, with 17 bases sitting between them. The germline gives CDR1 MNHEY, CDR2 SVGAGI. The CDR3 spans 14 residues. Here the CDR3 DNA reads TGTGCCAGCAGTTTGCGAGGGCCGCCGTGGGAGCAGTACTTC. This codes for CASSLRGPPWEQYF.

The chain has TRBV5-1 and TRBJ1-1; D is perhaps TRBD1 (5 bases). Germline CDR1 reads SGHRS; CDR2 reads YFSETQ. This CDR3 has 12 amino acids. The V and J ends lost 0 bases and 7 bases respectively, with 7 bases between them. The CDR3 protein is CASSLGQGEAFF. CDR3 coding DNA: TGCGCCAGCAGCTTGGGCCAGGGTGAAGCTTTCTTT.

The chain recombines TRBV4-1 with TRBJ2-1; TRBD1 aligns across 9 bases. The germline gives CDR1 MGHRA, CDR2 YSYEKL. V lost 3 bases to trimming and J lost 4 bases; unmatched junction nucleotides: 4. CDR3 length: 15 amino acids. The CDR3 protein is CASSHTGGEYNEQFF. The DNA of the CDR3 is TGCGCCAGCAGCCACACAGGGGGCGAATACAATGAGCAGTTCTTC.

J is TRBJ2-1 and V is TRBV3-1 (or the pseudogene TRBV3-2), with 7 bases lining up with TRBD2. Germline V lookup: CDR1 LGHDT, CDR2 YNNKEL (reference sequence). This CDR3 region has 14 residues. V was pared by 0 bases and J by 12 bases, with 8 bases of the junction left unmatched. The CDR3 DNA reads TGTGCCAGCAGCCAAGACACGACAGCGGGACCGCAGTTCTTC. Protein product: CASSQDTTAGPQFF.

The chain is built from TRBV12-3 or TRBV12-4 and TRBJ2-2, with D hard to call. The V end lost 5 bases, the J end lost 6 bases, and 10 bases lay between the germline ends. The CDR3 runs 13 residues. The CDR3 DNA is TGTGCCAGCAGTCTTAGTTTCCCCGGGGAGCTGTTTTTT. Protein: CASSLSFPGELFF.

This chain joins TRBV11-3 and TRBJ2-5; 7 nucleotides align to TRBD2. Germline V gene data show CDR1 as SGHNT and CDR2 as YENEEA. The trim removed 1 base at V and 5 bases at J, leaving 13 bases unmatched. The CDR3 sequence is 17 residues long. This chain's CDR3 is CASSLVGTSGKGETQYF. CDR3 DNA sequence: TGTGCCAGCAGCTTAGTGGGTACCAGCGGGAAAGGGGAGACCCAGTACTTC.

The gene calls are TRBV7-2 and TRBJ1-4; D unresolved. Germline assignment: CDR1 SGHTA and CDR2 FQGNSA. V lost 5 bases, J lost 5 bases, and 18 bases lay in between. The CDR3 spans 16 residues. CDR3 in amino acids: CASSPVPPGSNEKLFF. In DNA, the CDR3 is TGTGCCAGCAGCCCGGTACCCCCAGGCTCAAATGAAAAACTGTTTTTT.

This clone was observed many times. The rearrangement uses TRBV9 and TRBJ2-2; 7 nucleotides match TRBD2. V shed 0 bases, J shed 6 bases, and the junction held 5 bases outside the gene matches. The germline gives CDR1 SGDLS, CDR2 YYNGEE. The CDR3 length is 15 residues. The CDR3 spells CASSVGGLGAGELFF. CDR3 in DNA: TGTGCCAGCAGCGTAGGAGGACTAGGGGCCGGGGAGCTGTTTTTT.

The chain joins TRBV30 to TRBJ2-1; 10 nucleotides match TRBD2. J gave up 5 bases and V 3 bases, and 1 base lay outside the gene matches. The CDR3 loop spans 13 amino acids. Germline V gene data show CDR1 as GTSNPN and CDR2 as SVGIG (reference sequence). The CDR3 loop is CAWSGLADNEQFF. For the CDR3, the DNA is TGTGCCTGGAGCGGACTAGCGGACAATGAGCAGTTCTTC.

This chain links TRBV11-2 with TRBJ2-1; TRBD2 aligns across 10 bases. The CDR3 is 14 amino acids. CDR1 is SGHAT, CDR2 FQNNGV, per germline. The V and J ends lost 7 bases and 8 bases, in that order; junction bases with no gene match: 8. The CDR3 here is CASTPSGSPDEQFF. Written as DNA, the CDR3 is TGTGCCAGCACCCCTAGCGGGAGTCCGGATGAGCAGTTCTTC.

The chain is built from TRBV15 and TRBJ2-5; no definite D call. This CDR3 has 14 amino acids. The germline gives CDR1 LNHNV, CDR2 YYDKDF (reference sequence). Trimming removed 1 base at V and 3 bases at J, with 9 bases between. The CDR3 loop reads CATSRGNSKETQYF. The CDR3 coding sequence is TGTGCCACCAGCAGAGGAAACAGTAAAGAGACCCAGTACTTC.

The gene calls are TRBV29-1 and TRBJ1-2; no definite D call. Between the trimmed V and J ends, which lost 3 bases and 2 bases, there was a span of 4 bases. Germline-derived CDR1 and CDR2 are SQVTM and ANQGSEA. This CDR3 contains 11 residues. The CDR3 sequence is CSVEENYGYTF. The CDR3 DNA reads as TGCAGCGTTGAGGAGAACTATGGCTACACCTTC.

The chain recombines TRBV28 with TRBJ2-3; the D gene is possibly TRBD1 (6 bases). Trimming took 6 bases from V and 2 from J, leaving 18 bases between them. This CDR3 region has 16 residues. Germline assignment: CDR1 MDHEN and CDR2 SYDVKM. The CDR3 here is CASSLNGQLYTDTQYF. CDR3 nucleotide sequence: TGTGCCAGCAGCCTGAACGGACAGCTCTACACAGATACGCAGTATTTT.

The V call is TRBV4-2, the J call TRBJ2-1, with D maybe TRBD2 (7 bases). V lost 1 base and J 5 bases, leaving 15 bases between the germline ends. CDR1 and CDR2 from the germline V gene are LGHNA and YNFKEQ. The CDR3 sequence is 16 residues long. CDR3 amino acids: CASSQALGGGHNEQFF. As DNA, the CDR3 is TGTGCCAGCAGCCAAGCCCTAGGGGGGGGGCACAATGAGCAGTTCTTC.

V and J are TRBV21-1 and TRBJ2-7; the DNA was not used to check the table's D call, TRBD1. TRBV21-1 is classified as a pseudogene. The CDR3 has 17 residues. CDR3 region: CASSTKLDINKSYEQYF. The CDR3 DNA follows: TGTGCCAGCAGCACAAAGTTGGACATCAATAAATCCTACGAGCAGTACTTC.

This chain joins TRBV9 and TRBJ2-7; TRBD1 agrees at 8 bases. The CDR3 has 15 amino acids. Germline V gene lookup returns CDR1 SGDLS and CDR2 YYNGEE. V gave up 4 bases and J gave up 4 bases; unmatched junction bases: 10. CDR3 bases: TGTGCCAGCAGCCCCCGGGCAGGGGGCAGGTACGAGCAGTACTTC. Amino acids: CASSPRAGGRYEQYF.

This clone was seen more than once but under ten times. The rearrangement joins TRBV7-9 to TRBJ2-7; maybe TRBD2 (5 bases). The CDR3 consists of 11 residues. Germline V CDR1 and CDR2: SEHNR, FQNEAQ (reference sequence). The V end lost 8 bases, the J end lost 0 bases, and 5 bases lay between the germline ends. CDR3 sequence reads: CASGSSYEQYF. The CDR3 coding sequence is TGTGCCAGCGGGAGCTCCTACGAGCAGTACTTC.

The chain is built from TRBV27 and TRBJ1-2; TRBD1 aligns across 8 bases. Germline V gene data show CDR1 as MNHEY and CDR2 as SMNVEV (reference sequence). This CDR3 spans 15 amino acids. Trimming took 3 bases from V and 6 from J; bases not matched to a gene: 9. The CDR3 reads CASSFMDPGGDGYTF. For the CDR3, the DNA is TGTGCCAGCAGTTTCATGGATCCAGGGGGCGATGGCTACACCTTC.

This sequence joins TRBV19 and TRBJ1-5; D is undetermined. This CDR3 has 15 amino acids. Trimming removed 3 bases from V and 6 bases from J, with 15 bases in between. Germline assignment: CDR1 LNHDA and CDR2 SQIVND (reference sequence). The CDR3 nucleotides are TGTGCCAGTAGTATGGGTCTCCCCTCGGGTCAGCCCCAGCATTTT. This gives the protein CASSMGLPSGQPQHF.

This sequence joins TRBV7-9 and TRBJ2-7; a possible D gene is TRBD2 (5 bases). From germline, CDR1 is SEHNR and CDR2 FQNEAQ (reference sequence). The V end lost 5 bases, the J end lost 3 bases, and 8 bases lay between the germline ends. The CDR3 is made up of 12 amino acids. DNA for the CDR3: TGTGCCAGCAGCAACGCGGGCTACGAGCAGTACTTC. Protein sequence: CASSNAGYEQYF.

J is TRBJ2-2 and V is TRBV25-1; no reliable D call. With 7 bases removed from V and 1 base from J, the gap between germline ends came to 16 bases. Germline CDR1 is MGHDK and CDR2 is SYGVNS. The CDR3 runs 16 residues. The CDR3 is CASTSVGDLNTGELFF. The CDR3 region has the DNA TGTGCCAGCACCTCGGTGGGCGATCTGAACACCGGGGAGCTGTTTTTT.

CDR3 sequence reads: CASRDTGVEGYTF. DNA of the CDR3: TGTGCCAGCAGAGATACAGGGGTAGAGGGCTACACCTTC. This chain connects TRBV3-1 (or the pseudogene TRBV3-2) to TRBJ1-2, with 7 bases identical to TRBD1. The germline CDR1 and CDR2 sequences are LGHDT and YNNKEL (reference sequence). The CDR3 extends over 13 amino acids. Trimming took 6 bases from V and 8 from J; bases not matched to a gene: 9.

The V and J genes are TRBV2 and TRBJ2-1, with D possibly matching TRBD2 (8 bases). V was trimmed by 8 bases and J by 14 bases, leaving 28 bases between them. The CDR3 is 15 amino acids. The V gene's germline CDR1 is SNHLY and CDR2 FYNNEI. Here the CDR3 reads CASEGASGRRAAKFF. CDR3 DNA sequence: TGTGCCAGCGAGGGGGCTAGCGGGCGCCGGGCAGCAAAGTTCTTC.

The chain carries TRBV5-4 and TRBJ2-7, with D tentatively TRBD2 (6 bases). The length of the CDR3 is 14 residues. Trimming cost V 4 bases and J 2 bases, with 13 bases left between them. Germline V gene data show CDR1 as SGHNT and CDR2 as YYREEE (reference sequence). CDR3 sequence (DNA): TGTGCCAGCAGCGCGTCGGGAGCCACCTACGAGCAGTACTTC. Its translation: CASSASGATYEQYF.

This clone was observed a single time. The chain couples TRBV19 to TRBJ1-5; 8 bases fit TRBD1. The germline V gene encodes CDR1 LNHDA and CDR2 SQIVND (reference sequence). V lost 7 bases, J lost 5 bases, and 10 bases stayed unmatched. CDR3 length: 15 amino acids. Here the CDR3 reads CASTKDREFYQPQHF. The DNA for the CDR3 is TGTGCCAGTACCAAGGACAGGGAATTCTATCAGCCCCAGCATTTT. The full variable domain, rest sourced from reference TRBV19 and TRBJ1-5, is DGGITQSPKYLFRKEGQNVTLSCEQNLNHDAMYWYRQDPGQGLRLIYYSQIVNDFQKGDIAEGYSVSREKKESFPLTVTSAQKNPTAFYLCASTKDREFYQPQHFGDGTRLSIL.

The rearrangement links TRBV28 to TRBJ1-5, with TRBD1 matching over 7 bases. Losses at the gene ends were 7 bases for V and 9 bases for J; bases not matched to a gene: 12. The germline V gene encodes CDR1 MDHEN and CDR2 SYDVKM. The length of the CDR3 is 14 residues. CDR3: CASNRVGGVLPQHF. The CDR3 DNA reads as TGTGCCAGCAATAGGGTAGGGGGCGTGCTGCCCCAGCATTTT.

The V call is TRBV6-2 or TRBV6-3, the J call TRBJ1-4; 7 positions match TRBD1. Trimming took 5 bases from V and 5 from J; bases not matched to a gene: 5. Germline loops: CDR1 MNHEY, CDR2 SVGEGT. The CDR3 has 14 amino acids. The CDR3 loop reads CASSRTGENEKLFF. The DNA for the CDR3 is TGTGCCAGCAGTAGGACAGGAGAAAATGAAAAACTGTTTTTT.

The chain employs TRBV11-3 and TRBJ2-3; D perhaps matches TRBD1 (6 bases). The V and J ends lost 4 bases and 2 bases respectively, with 16 bases between them. The CDR3 covers 16 residues. Germline V lookup: CDR1 SGHNT, CDR2 YENEEA. For the CDR3, the DNA is TGTGCCAGCAGCTCAGGGGTCCACTCCACCACAGATACGCAGTATTTT. Its translation is CASSSGVHSTTDTQYF. The full variable domain, with the rest looked up from reference TRBV11-3 and TRBJ2-3, is EAGVVQSPRYKIIEKKQPVAFWCNPISGHNTLYWYLQNLGQGPELLIRYENEEAVDDSQLPKDRFSAERLKGVDSTLKIQPAELGDSAVYLCASSSGVHSTTDTQYFGPGTRLTVL.

V is TRBV19 and J is TRBJ1-5; D might be TRBD1 (5 bases). V lost 3 bases and J 7 bases, leaving 10 bases between the germline ends. The CDR3 totals 13 residues. The germline CDR1 and CDR2 sequences are LNHDA and SQIVND (reference sequence). CDR3 residues: CASSIGQGQPQHF. CDR3 nucleotide sequence: TGTGCCAGTAGTATCGGGCAGGGCCAGCCCCAGCATTTT.